These 5 T cell receptor beta chains were sequenced from one sample in a study of T-cell reconstitution after alpha-beta-depleted transplantation in children. The authors prepared the TCRbeta library with unique molecular identifiers. Using its own MiXCR run on the PCR reads, TCRdb lists one record per CDR3 protein. The table shows some 600,000 distinct CDR3 sequences, with 10% to 15% occurring only once. The input for sequencing was PBMCs, mostly from graft donor cells, taken 360 days after TCRalphabeta/CD19-depleted stem cell transplant. The receptor set was obtained from a male patient younger than 18 who had a stem cell transplant for acute myeloid leukemia, so the T cells may come from the graft donor.

V is TRBV9 and J is TRBJ1-2; D perhaps matches TRBD1 (6 bases). The germline V gene has CDR1 SGDLS and CDR2 YYNGEE. V gave up 7 bases and J gave up 3 bases, with 10 bases separating them. This CDR3 comprises 12 residues. CDR3 amino acids: CASRGADYGYTF. The DNA of the CDR3 is TGTGCCAGCCGGGGGGCGGACTATGGCTACACCTTC.

The chain couples TRBV6-1 to TRBJ2-1, with D possibly TRBD1 on 6 matching bases. This CDR3 has 14 residues. Germline CDR1 and CDR2: MNHNS and SASEGT. Trimming shortened V by 6 bases and J by 2 bases, and 11 bases separated the two germline ends. CDR3 DNA sequence: TGTGCCAGCAGGGACAGTTTCACCTACAATGAGCAGTTCTTC. Protein: CASRDSFTYNEQFF.

V usage is TRBV11-3 and J usage is TRBJ2-1; 9 positions agree with TRBD1. Trimming cost V 5 bases and J 4 bases; bases outside gene matches: 9. Germline V gives CDR1 SGHNT, CDR2 YENEEA. This CDR3 is 16 amino acids long. CDR3 coding DNA: TGTGCCAGCAGCGTAATCCCGGGACAGGGATACAATGAGCAGTTCTTC. It translates to CASSVIPGQGYNEQFF.

The V call is TRBV20-1, the J call TRBJ2-7; D is possibly TRBD1 or TRBD2 (5 bases each). Trimming left V 6 bases short and J 2 bases short, with 17 bases between. From germline, CDR1 is DFQATT and CDR2 SNEGSKA (reference sequence). The CDR3 contains 14 residues. The CDR3 here is CSATTGGSPYEQYF. CDR3 nucleotide sequence: TGCAGTGCAACCACAGGAGGCAGTCCCTACGAGCAGTACTTC.

The chain joins TRBV6-5 to TRBJ1-4, with 7 positions matching TRBD1. The CDR3 consists of 14 residues. Germline-derived CDR1 and CDR2 are MNHEY and SVGAGI. V dropped 6 bases and J dropped 7; count of bases not matched to a gene: 8. The CDR3 sequence is CASRKQGIGEKLFF. DNA of the CDR3: TGTGCCAGCAGAAAACAGGGGATCGGTGAAAAACTGTTTTTT.